These 26 T cell receptor beta chains were sequenced from one sample in a study of blood T cell repertoires in COVID-19. Measured with immunoSEQ multiplex PCR; TCRdb has only the in-frame clones, and not every one. The sample lists about 150,000 clones; about 87% were seen once. Sequences were obtained from peripheral blood. The receptors come from a human donor in a cohort sampled during active COVID-19.

The CDR3 bases are TGTGCCAGCAGCGCCAGCGGGGGATTCTGGACCGGGGAGCTGTTTTTT. This encodes CASSASGGFWTGELFF. This chain links TRBV11-2 with TRBJ2-2; 8 bases map to TRBD2. The germline gives CDR1 SGHAT, CDR2 FQNNGV. V gave up 5 bases and J gave up 5 bases; unmatched junction bases: 10. This CDR3 has 16 residues.

The chain links TRBV7-2 to TRBJ1-2, with D perhaps matching TRBD1 (5 bases). Trimming stripped 7 bases from V and 5 bases from J, with 17 bases between. Germline V CDR1 and CDR2: SGHTA, FQGNSA. The CDR3 length is 14 residues. The CDR3 nucleotides are TGTGCCAGCACCAGCCACGGGGGTTGGTATGGCTACACCTTC. Protein product: CASTSHGGWYGYTF.

The rearrangement uses TRBV2 and TRBJ1-4; D ambiguous. V was clipped by 6 bases and J by 0 bases, with 8 bases between them. The CDR3 loop spans 14 amino acids. Germline lookup yields CDR1 SNHLY and CDR2 FYNNEI. CDR3 nucleotides: TGTGCCAGCAGCAGAACTACAACTAATGAAAAACTGTTTTTT. It translates to CASSRTTTNEKLFF. The full variable domain, rest sourced from reference TRBV2 and TRBJ1-4, is EPEVTQTPSHQVTQMGQEVILRCVPISNHLYFYWYRQILGQKVEFLVSFYNNEISEKSEIFDDQFSVERPDGSNFTLKIRSTKLEDSAMYFCASSRTTTNEKLFFGSGTQLSVL.

The V and J genes are TRBV7-2 and TRBJ1-5, with TRBD1 identical over 8 bases. Trimming removed 4 bases from V and 6 bases from J; junction bases left unmatched: 5. CDR1 is SGHTA, CDR2 FQGNSA, per germline. The CDR3 runs to 14 residues. CDR3 coding DNA: TGTGCCAGCAGCTCGACAGGGGATCTTCAGCCCCAGCATTTT. Protein sequence: CASSSTGDLQPQHF.

The rearrangement uses TRBV19 and TRBJ2-3; the match to TRBD2 covers 13 bases. Germline CDR1 reads LNHDA; CDR2 reads SQIVND (reference sequence). The trim removed 6 bases at V and 3 bases at J, leaving 9 bases unmatched. This CDR3 has 17 residues. This chain's CDR3 is CASSPSMTSGRTDTQYF. The CDR3 region has the DNA TGTGCCAGTAGCCCCTCGATGACTAGCGGGAGGACAGATACGCAGTATTTT.

CDR3 protein: CASRTGQSYEQYV. The CDR3 bases are TGCGCCAGCAGGACGGGACAGTCCTACGAGCAGTACGTC. V usage is TRBV23-1 and J usage is TRBJ2-7; 7 positions match TRBD1. TRBV23-1 belongs to the ORF category, with a function that is uncertain. V lost 6 bases, J lost 1 base, and 3 bases stayed unmatched. The CDR3 covers 13 residues.

This chain joins TRBV19 and TRBJ2-1, with 10 nucleotides matching TRBD2. Germline values: CDR1 LNHDA, CDR2 SQIVND (reference sequence). The V and J ends lost 3 bases and 14 bases, in that order; junction bases with no gene match: 1. The CDR3 runs to 11 residues. The CDR3 loop is CASSIGTSEFF. The DNA of the CDR3 is TGTGCCAGTAGTATCGGGACTAGCGAGTTCTTC.

This clone has a single count. The CDR3 coding sequence is TGTGCCAGCAGCCTCTCGAGGGAGAATGAAAAACTGTTTTTT. Amino acid sequence: CASSLSRENEKLFF. The chain joins TRBV6-5 to TRBJ1-4, with unresolved D. Germline values: CDR1 MNHEY, CDR2 SVGAGI. Trimming shortened V by 6 bases and J by 5 bases, and 13 bases separated the two germline ends. The CDR3 spans 14 residues.

The chain links TRBV18 to TRBJ1-2; TRBD1 matches 9 bases. Germline CDR1 reads KGHSH; CDR2 reads LQKENI. This CDR3 has 14 amino acids. The J segment lost 8 bases and the V segment lost 2 bases, leaving 6 bases of the junction unmatched. CDR3 sequence reads: CASSPGDRARGYTF. DNA of the CDR3: TGTGCCAGCTCACCAGGGGACAGGGCTAGGGGCTACACCTTC.

The rearrangement links TRBV24-1 to TRBJ2-3, with unresolved D. The CDR3 covers 12 residues. The V gene's germline CDR1 is KGHDR and CDR2 SFDVKD. Deletions cut 4 bases from V and 2 bases from J, with 3 bases between. The CDR3 DNA sequence: TGTGCCACCAGTGACATCACAGATACGCAGTATTTT. It specifies CATSDITDTQYF.

This clone was found once. This chain connects TRBV30 to TRBJ1-3; D is uncertain. CDR1 is GTSNPN, CDR2 SVGIG, per germline (reference sequence). CDR3 size: 11 residues. V was clipped by 3 bases and J by 14 bases, with 14 bases between them. DNA for the CDR3: TGTGCCTGGAGAGCCGTTGCCGCTGTATATTTT. It translates to CAWRAVAAVYF.

This chain uses TRBV12-3 or TRBV12-4 with TRBJ1-2, with D unresolved. V was trimmed by 3 bases and J by 5 bases, leaving 10 bases between them. The CDR3 has 13 residues. The CDR3: CASSFGQTYGYTF. In DNA form, the CDR3 reads TGTGCCAGCAGTTTTGGGCAGACGTATGGCTACACCTTC.

This chain connects TRBV5-6 to TRBJ2-6; TRBD1 agrees at 7 bases. V shed 5 bases, J shed 4 bases, and the junction held 12 bases outside the gene matches. The length of the CDR3 is 17 residues. The V gene's germline CDR1 is SGHDT and CDR2 YYEEEE. CDR3 nucleotides: TGTGCCAGCAGTTCACCCACAGGGGACGGGGGGGCCAACGTCCTGACTTTC. Protein: CASSSPTGDGGANVLTF.

This clone showed up just once. The rearrangement joins TRBV7-3 to TRBJ2-2, with 9 bases fitting TRBD1. Germline V lookup: CDR1 SGHTA, CDR2 FQGTGA. V trimming: 5 bases; J trimming: 6 bases; junction bases outside the gene matches: 4. This CDR3 spans 14 amino acids. Here the CDR3 DNA reads TGTGCCAGCAGCCCTAGGGACAGGGCCGGGGAGCTGTTTTTT. Encoded protein: CASSPRDRAGELFF.

The chain is built from TRBV7-9 and TRBJ2-5; TRBD2 matches at 7 bases. The CDR3 is made up of 14 amino acids. J was trimmed by 7 bases and V by 5 bases; bases with no gene match: 10. Germline assignment: CDR1 SEHNR and CDR2 FQNEAQ (reference sequence). The CDR3 nucleotides are TGTGCCAGCAGCCCCCCGGCGGGAGTGAGGACCCAGTACTTC. It translates to CASSPPAGVRTQYF. Combining the CDR3 with reference TRBV7-9 and TRBJ2-5 gives the whole variable domain DTGVSQNPRHKITKRGQNVTFRCDPISEHNRLYWYRQTLGQGPEFLTYFQNEAQLEKSRLLSDRFSAERPKGSFSTLEIQRTEQGDSAMYLCASSPPAGVRTQYFGPGTRLLVL.

The chain is built from TRBV18 and TRBJ2-5; D might be TRBD2 (6 bases). Trimming shortened V by 3 bases and J by 1 base, and 6 bases separated the two germline ends. Looked up from germline, CDR1 is KGHSH and CDR2 is LQKENI. CDR3 length: 13 residues. This CDR3 is CASSPGGQETQYF. CDR3 DNA sequence: TGTGCCAGCTCACCGGGAGGCCAAGAGACCCAGTACTTC.

The chain recombines TRBV4-1 with TRBJ1-4; 8 bases are shared with TRBD1. V lost 0 bases and J lost 4; bases outside the gene matches: 13. Germline CDR1 is MGHRA and CDR2 is YSYEKL. The CDR3 consists of 19 residues. CDR3 DNA: TGCGCCAGCAGCCAAGAGAGCGCAGGGGGCAGGTTGGGTAATGAAAAACTGTTTTTT. This sequence encodes CASSQESAGGRLGNEKLFF.

This sequence joins TRBV5-1 and TRBJ2-1; 8 bases are shared with TRBD2. Germline-derived CDR1 and CDR2 are SGHRS and YFSETQ. The CDR3 has 16 amino acids. The trim removed 2 bases at V and 4 bases at J, leaving 8 bases unmatched. The CDR3 is CASSFTPSGRYNEQFF. CDR3 in DNA: TGCGCCAGCAGCTTTACCCCTAGCGGGCGATACAATGAGCAGTTCTTC.

The J gene is TRBJ1-2, the V gene TRBV7-9, with D maybe TRBD1 (6 bases). V was trimmed by 4 bases and J by 4 bases, leaving 16 bases between them. The germline V gene has CDR1 SEHNR and CDR2 FQNEAQ (reference sequence). The length of the CDR3 is 15 residues. CDR3 DNA sequence: TGTGCCAGCAGCTCGTTAGGGGGGGCGGGCTATGGCTACACCTTC. This gives the protein CASSSLGGAGYGYTF.

A single count supports this clone. The CDR3 DNA is TGTGCCAGCAGCTTGGGGGACAGCTATACGCAGTATTTT. As protein: CASSLGDSYTQYF. J is TRBJ2-3 and V is TRBV7-6; TRBD1 agrees at 7 bases. After removal of 3 bases from V and 7 bases from J, the junction contained 4 bases not matched to a gene. Germline values: CDR1 SGHVS, CDR2 FNYEAQ. The CDR3 covers 13 residues.

This clone appeared a few times. V and J are TRBV4-3 and TRBJ1-1, with TRBD1 as a possible D gene (6 bases). The germline V gene encodes CDR1 LGHNA and CDR2 YSLEER. V was trimmed by 0 bases and J by 3 bases, leaving 14 bases between them. This CDR3 is built from 16 residues. CDR3 sequence (DNA): TGCGCCAGCAGCCAAGACCCAAGGGGGGGGGACACTGAAGCTTTCTTT. This gives the protein CASSQDPRGGDTEAFF.

This clone was detected a few times. The chain carries TRBV7-2 and TRBJ1-1; no definite D call. The germline V and J ends were trimmed by 4 bases and 3 bases, with 9 bases remaining between them. The CDR3 is made up of 13 amino acids. Germline assignment: CDR1 SGHTA and CDR2 FQGNSA. DNA of the CDR3: TGTGCCAGCAGCTATACAGCCTACACTGAAGCTTTCTTT. Translating it yields CASSYTAYTEAFF.

The chain couples TRBV10-2 to TRBJ2-1, with D possibly matching TRBD2 (5 bases). The germline V gene encodes CDR1 WSHSY and CDR2 SAAADI. This CDR3 has 11 residues. V was trimmed by 10 bases and J by 9 bases, leaving 13 bases between them. This chain's CDR3 is CATLRSGEQFF. Here the CDR3 DNA reads TGCGCCACCCTAAGGAGCGGTGAGCAGTTCTTC.

The chain recombines TRBV7-3 with TRBJ2-1; perhaps TRBD1 as D (6 bases). V was shortened by 5 bases and J by 9 bases, with 14 bases between the two germline ends. CDR3 size: 13 residues. In germline, CDR1 is SGHTA, CDR2 FQGTGA. CDR3 sequence: CASSASRGSEQFF. The CDR3 coding sequence is TGTGCCAGCAGCGCGTCGAGGGGGAGTGAGCAGTTCTTC.

The chain couples TRBV11-2 to TRBJ2-2; 14 bases line up with TRBD2. J was trimmed by 7 bases and V by 1 base; bases with no gene match: 8. This CDR3 is built from 18 residues. Germline V gives CDR1 SGHAT, CDR2 FQNNGV. DNA of the CDR3: TGTGCCAGCAGCTTAGGTCCGGGACTAGCGGGAGCGGTCGGGGAGCTGTTTTTT. Residues: CASSLGPGLAGAVGELFF.

This clone was detected a few times. This chain links TRBV2 with TRBJ2-3, with TRBD2 matching over 13 bases. Trimming cost V 6 bases and J 1 base; bases outside gene matches: 4. The CDR3 runs 16 residues. The germline V gene encodes CDR1 SNHLY and CDR2 FYNNEI. The CDR3 region is CASSAGTSGGTDTQYF. The CDR3 nucleotides are TGTGCCAGCAGCGCAGGGACTAGCGGGGGCACAGATACGCAGTATTTT. Variable domain in full (rest from reference TRBV2 and TRBJ2-3): EPEVTQTPSHQVTQMGQEVILRCVPISNHLYFYWYRQILGQKVEFLVSFYNNEISEKSEIFDDQFSVERPDGSNFTLKIRSTKLEDSAMYFCASSAGTSGGTDTQYFGPGTRLTVL.